Listed below are T cell receptor beta chains from one sample, sequenced in a study of identifying expanded T cells in peripheral blood. This table comes from immunoSEQ multiplex PCR, and its TCRdb copy is limited to in-frame clones, with some not included. This table has under 70,000 clones, about 89% appearing once. Sequenced input: blood. All receptors come from a person aged 18 to 75 in good health. CDR3s include the opening cysteine and the closing phenylalanine or tryptophan.

J gene: TRBJ1-1; V gene: TRBV2; CDR3 protein: CASTRGNTEAFF
J gene: TRBJ2-2; V gene: TRBV25-1; CDR3 protein: CASSEGQDTGELFF
J gene: TRBJ2-7; V gene: TRBV15; CDR3 protein: CATSTGSSYEQYF
J gene: TRBJ2-7; V gene: TRBV27; CDR3 protein: CASSLFRGLASYEQYF
J gene: TRBJ2-3; V gene: TRBV4-1; CDR3 protein: CASSRRDSGSDTQYF
J gene: TRBJ2-5; V gene: TRBV7-2; CDR3 protein: CRPTSGPDSPQETQYF
J gene: TRBJ2-7; V gene: TRBV6-5; CDR3 protein: CASSLGGVTYEQYF
J gene: TRBJ1-4; V gene: TRBV28; CDR3 protein: CASSSHGQGGSKKLFF
J gene: TRBJ2-4; V gene: TRBV27; CDR3 protein: CASSLRGINIQYF
J gene: TRBJ1-3; V gene: TRBV4-1; CDR3 protein: CASSQVAGRSTLSGNTIYF
J gene: TRBJ1-4; V gene: TRBV5-5; CDR3 protein: CASRLIPSGELFF
J gene: TRBJ1-3; V gene: TRBV6-1; CDR3 protein: CASSVTGESGNTIYF
J gene: TRBJ1-4; V gene: TRBV4-2; CDR3 protein: CASSPGQGNEKLFF